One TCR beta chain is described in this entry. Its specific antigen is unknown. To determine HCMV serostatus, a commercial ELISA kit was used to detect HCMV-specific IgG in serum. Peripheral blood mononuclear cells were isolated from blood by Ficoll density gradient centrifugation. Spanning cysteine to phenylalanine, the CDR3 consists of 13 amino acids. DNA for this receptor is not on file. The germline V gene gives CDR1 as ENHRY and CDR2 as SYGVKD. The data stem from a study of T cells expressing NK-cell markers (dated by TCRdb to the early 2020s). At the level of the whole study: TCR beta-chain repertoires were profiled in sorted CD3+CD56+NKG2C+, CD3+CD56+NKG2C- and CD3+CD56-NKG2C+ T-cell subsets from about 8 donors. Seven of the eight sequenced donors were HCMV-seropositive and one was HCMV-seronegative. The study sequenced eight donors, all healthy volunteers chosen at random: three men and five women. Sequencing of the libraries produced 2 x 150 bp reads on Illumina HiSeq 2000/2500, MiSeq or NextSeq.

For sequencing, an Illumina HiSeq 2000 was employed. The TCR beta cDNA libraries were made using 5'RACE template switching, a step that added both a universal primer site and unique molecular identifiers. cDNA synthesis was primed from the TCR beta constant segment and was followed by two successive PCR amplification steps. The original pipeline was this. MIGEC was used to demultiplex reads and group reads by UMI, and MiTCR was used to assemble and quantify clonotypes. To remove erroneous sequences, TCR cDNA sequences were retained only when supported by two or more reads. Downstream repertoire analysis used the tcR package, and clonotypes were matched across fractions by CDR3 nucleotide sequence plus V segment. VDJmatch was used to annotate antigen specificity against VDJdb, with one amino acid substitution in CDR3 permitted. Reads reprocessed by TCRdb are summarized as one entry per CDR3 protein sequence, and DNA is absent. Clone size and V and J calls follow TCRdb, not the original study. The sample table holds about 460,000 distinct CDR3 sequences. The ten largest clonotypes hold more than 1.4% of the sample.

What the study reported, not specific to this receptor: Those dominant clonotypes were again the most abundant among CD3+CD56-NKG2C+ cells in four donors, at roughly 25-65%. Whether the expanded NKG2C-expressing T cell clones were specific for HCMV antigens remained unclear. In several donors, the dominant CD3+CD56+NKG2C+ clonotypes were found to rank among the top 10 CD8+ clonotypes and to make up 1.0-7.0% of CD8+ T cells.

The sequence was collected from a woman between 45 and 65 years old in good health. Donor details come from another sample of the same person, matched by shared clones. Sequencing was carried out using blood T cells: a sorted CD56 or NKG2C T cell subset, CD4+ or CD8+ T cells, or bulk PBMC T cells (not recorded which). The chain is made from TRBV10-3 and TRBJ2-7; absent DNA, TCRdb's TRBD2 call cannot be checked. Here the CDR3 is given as CATTRAPGDEQYF.